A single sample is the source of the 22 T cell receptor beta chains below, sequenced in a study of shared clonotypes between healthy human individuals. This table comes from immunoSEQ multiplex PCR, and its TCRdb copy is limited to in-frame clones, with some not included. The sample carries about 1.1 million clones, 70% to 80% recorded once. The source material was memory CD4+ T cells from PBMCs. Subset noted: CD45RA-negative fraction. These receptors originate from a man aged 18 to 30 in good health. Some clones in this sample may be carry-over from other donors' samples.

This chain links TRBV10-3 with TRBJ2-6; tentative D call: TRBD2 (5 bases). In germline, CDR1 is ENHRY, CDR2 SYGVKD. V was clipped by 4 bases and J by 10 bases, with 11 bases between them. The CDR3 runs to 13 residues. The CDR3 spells CAISGSRGNVLTF. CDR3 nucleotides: TGTGCCATCAGTGGGAGTCGGGGAAACGTCCTGACTTTC.

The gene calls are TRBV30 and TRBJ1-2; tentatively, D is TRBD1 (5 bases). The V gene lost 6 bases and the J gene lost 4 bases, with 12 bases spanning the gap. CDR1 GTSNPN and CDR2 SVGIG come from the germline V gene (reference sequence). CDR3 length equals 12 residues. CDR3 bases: TGTGCCTGTCAGGGACGGCCCTATGGCTACACCTTC. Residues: CACQGRPYGYTF.

The CDR3 region has the DNA TGTGCCAGCTCACGCGGAAGGGATGAAAAACTGTTTTTT. It translates to CASSRGRDEKLFF. The rearrangement links TRBV18 to TRBJ1-4; no clear D. Between the trimmed V and J ends, which lost 4 bases and 6 bases, there was a span of 9 bases. CDR3 size: 13 residues. Germline lookup yields CDR1 KGHSH and CDR2 LQKENI.

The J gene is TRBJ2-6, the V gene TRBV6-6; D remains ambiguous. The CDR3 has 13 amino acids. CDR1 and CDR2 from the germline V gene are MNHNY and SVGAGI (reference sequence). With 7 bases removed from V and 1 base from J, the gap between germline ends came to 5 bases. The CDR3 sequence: CASTRSGANVLTF. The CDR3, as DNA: TGTGCCAGCACCCGGTCTGGGGCCAACGTCCTGACTTTC.

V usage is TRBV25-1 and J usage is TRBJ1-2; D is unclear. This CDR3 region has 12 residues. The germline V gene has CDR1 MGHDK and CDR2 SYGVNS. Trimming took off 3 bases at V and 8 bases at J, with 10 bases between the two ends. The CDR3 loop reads CASSEQLGGYTF. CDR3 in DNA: TGTGCCAGCAGTGAGCAACTCGGAGGCTACACCTTC.

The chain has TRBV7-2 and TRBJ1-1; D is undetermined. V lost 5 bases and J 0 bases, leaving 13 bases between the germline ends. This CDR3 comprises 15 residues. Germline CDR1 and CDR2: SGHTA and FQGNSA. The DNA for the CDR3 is TGTGCCAGCAGCCCCCGGGTGGCGTTGAACACTGAAGCTTTCTTT. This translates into CASSPRVALNTEAFF.

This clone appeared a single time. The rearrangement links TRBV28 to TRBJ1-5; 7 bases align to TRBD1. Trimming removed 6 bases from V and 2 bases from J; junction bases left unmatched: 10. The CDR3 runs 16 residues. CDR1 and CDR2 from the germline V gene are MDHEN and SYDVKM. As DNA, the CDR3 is TGTGCCAGCAGGCGACAGGGAACTACGGGCAATCAGCCCCAGCATTTT. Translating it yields CASRRQGTTGNQPQHF.

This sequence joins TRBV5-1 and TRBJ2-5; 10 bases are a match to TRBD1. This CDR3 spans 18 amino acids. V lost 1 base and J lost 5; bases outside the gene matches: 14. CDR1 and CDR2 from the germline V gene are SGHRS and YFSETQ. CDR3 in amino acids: CASSLLPPGQGSWETQYF. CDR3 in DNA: TGCGCCAGCAGCTTGCTTCCCCCGGGACAGGGGTCTTGGGAGACCCAGTACTTC.

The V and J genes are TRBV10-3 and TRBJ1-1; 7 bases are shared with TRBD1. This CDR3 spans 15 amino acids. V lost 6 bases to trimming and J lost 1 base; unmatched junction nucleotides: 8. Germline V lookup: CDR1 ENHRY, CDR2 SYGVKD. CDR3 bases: TGTGCCATCAGCGTAGCGGAGGGGGCGAACACTGAAGCTTTCTTT. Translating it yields CAISVAEGANTEAFF.

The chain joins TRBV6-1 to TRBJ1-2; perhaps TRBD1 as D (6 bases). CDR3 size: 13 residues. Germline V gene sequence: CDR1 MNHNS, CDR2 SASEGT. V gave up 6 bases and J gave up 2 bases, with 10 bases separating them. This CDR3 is CASRVTGNYGYTF. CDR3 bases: TGTGCCAGCAGGGTCACAGGGAACTATGGCTACACCTTC.

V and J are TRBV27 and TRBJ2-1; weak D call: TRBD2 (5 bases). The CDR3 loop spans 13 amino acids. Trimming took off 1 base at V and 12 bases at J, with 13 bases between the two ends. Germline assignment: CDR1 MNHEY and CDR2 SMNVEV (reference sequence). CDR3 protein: CASSLYIKGGQFF. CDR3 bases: TGTGCCAGCAGTTTATACATTAAAGGAGGGCAGTTCTTC.

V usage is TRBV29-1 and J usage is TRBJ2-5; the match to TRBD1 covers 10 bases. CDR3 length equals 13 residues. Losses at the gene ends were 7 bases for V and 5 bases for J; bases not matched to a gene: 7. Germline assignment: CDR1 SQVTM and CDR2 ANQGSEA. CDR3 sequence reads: CSADRGLAETQYF. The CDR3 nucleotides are TGCAGCGCCGACAGGGGGCTAGCGGAGACCCAGTACTTC.

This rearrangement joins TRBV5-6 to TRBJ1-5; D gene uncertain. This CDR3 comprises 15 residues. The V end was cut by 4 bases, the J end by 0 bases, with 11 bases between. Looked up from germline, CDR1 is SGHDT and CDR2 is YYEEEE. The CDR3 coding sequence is TGTGCCAGCAGCCTCACCGGCGTTAGCAATCAGCCCCAGCATTTT. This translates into CASSLTGVSNQPQHF.

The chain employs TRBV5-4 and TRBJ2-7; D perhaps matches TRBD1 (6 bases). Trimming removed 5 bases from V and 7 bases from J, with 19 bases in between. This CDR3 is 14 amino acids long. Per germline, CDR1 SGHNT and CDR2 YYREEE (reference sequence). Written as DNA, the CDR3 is TGTGCCAGCAGTCGAGGGGGACCCTCGGGTGAGCAGTACTTC. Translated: CASSRGGPSGEQYF.

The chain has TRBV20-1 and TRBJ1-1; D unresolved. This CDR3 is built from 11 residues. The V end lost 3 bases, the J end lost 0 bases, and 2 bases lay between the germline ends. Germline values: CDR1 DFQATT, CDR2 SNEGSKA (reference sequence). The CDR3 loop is CSASMNTEAFF. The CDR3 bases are TGCAGTGCTAGTATGAACACTGAAGCTTTCTTT.

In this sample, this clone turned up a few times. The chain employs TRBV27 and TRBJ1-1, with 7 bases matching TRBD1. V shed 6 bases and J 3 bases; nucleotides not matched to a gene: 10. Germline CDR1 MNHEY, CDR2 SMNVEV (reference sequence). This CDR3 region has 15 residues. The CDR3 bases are TGTGCCAGCAGCCGAAGACAGGGCCAATACACTGAAGCTTTCTTT. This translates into CASSRRQGQYTEAFF.

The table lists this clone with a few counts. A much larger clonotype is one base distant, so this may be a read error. This CDR3 reads CASSFGTAQETQYF. In DNA form, the CDR3 reads TGTGCCAGCAGCTTTGGGACAGCACAAGAGACCCAGTACTTC. The chain recombines TRBV7-9 with TRBJ2-5, with 7 bases matching TRBD1. The germline CDR1 and CDR2 sequences are SEHNR and FQNEAQ (reference sequence). The CDR3 length is 14 residues. The trim removed 3 bases at V and 2 bases at J, leaving 3 bases unmatched. Based on the CDR3 plus reference TRBV7-9 and TRBJ2-5, the full variable domain is DTGVSQNPRHKITKRGQNVTFRCDPISEHNRLYWYRQTLGQGPEFLTYFQNEAQLEKSRLLSDRFSAERPKGSFSTLEIQRTEQGDSAMYLCASSFGTAQETQYFGPGTRLLVL.

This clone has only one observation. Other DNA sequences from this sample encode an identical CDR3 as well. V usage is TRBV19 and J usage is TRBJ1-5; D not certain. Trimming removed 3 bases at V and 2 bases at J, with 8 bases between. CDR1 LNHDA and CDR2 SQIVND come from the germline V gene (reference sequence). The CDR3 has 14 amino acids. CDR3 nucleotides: TGTGCCAGTAGTATTTCCCGGGGCAATCAGCCCCAGCATTTT. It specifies CASSISRGNQPQHF.

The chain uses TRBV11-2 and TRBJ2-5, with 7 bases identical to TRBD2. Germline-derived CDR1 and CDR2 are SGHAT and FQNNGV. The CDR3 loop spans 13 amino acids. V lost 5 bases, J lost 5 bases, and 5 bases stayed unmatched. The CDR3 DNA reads TGTGCCAGCAGCAAAGCGGGGCGCGAGACCCAGTACTTC. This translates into CASSKAGRETQYF.

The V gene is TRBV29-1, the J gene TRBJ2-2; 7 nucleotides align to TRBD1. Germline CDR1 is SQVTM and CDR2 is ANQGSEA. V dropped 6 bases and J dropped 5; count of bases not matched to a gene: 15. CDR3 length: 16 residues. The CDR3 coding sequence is TGCAGCGTCTCCGACCTTAATGACAGGGCGACCGGGGAGCTGTTTTTT. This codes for CSVSDLNDRATGELFF.

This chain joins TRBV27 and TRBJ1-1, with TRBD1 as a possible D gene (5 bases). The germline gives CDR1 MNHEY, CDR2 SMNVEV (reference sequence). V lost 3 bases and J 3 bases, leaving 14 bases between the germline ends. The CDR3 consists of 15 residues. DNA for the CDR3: TGTGCCAGCAGTTTTTCAGGCGCGGGGGACACTGAAGCTTTCTTT. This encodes CASSFSGAGDTEAFF.

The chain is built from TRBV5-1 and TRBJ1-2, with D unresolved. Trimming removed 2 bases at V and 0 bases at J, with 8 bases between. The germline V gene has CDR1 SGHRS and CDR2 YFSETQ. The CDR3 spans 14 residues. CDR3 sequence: CASSFRGSNYGYTF. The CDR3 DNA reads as TGCGCCAGCAGCTTTAGAGGATCTAACTATGGCTACACCTTC. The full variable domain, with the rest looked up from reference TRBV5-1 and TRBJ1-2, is KAGVTQTPRYLIKTRGQQVTLSCSPISGHRSVSWYQQTPGQGLQFLFEYFSETQRNKGNFPGRFSGRQFSNSRSEMNVSTLELGDSALYLCASSFRGSNYGYTFGSGTRLTVV.